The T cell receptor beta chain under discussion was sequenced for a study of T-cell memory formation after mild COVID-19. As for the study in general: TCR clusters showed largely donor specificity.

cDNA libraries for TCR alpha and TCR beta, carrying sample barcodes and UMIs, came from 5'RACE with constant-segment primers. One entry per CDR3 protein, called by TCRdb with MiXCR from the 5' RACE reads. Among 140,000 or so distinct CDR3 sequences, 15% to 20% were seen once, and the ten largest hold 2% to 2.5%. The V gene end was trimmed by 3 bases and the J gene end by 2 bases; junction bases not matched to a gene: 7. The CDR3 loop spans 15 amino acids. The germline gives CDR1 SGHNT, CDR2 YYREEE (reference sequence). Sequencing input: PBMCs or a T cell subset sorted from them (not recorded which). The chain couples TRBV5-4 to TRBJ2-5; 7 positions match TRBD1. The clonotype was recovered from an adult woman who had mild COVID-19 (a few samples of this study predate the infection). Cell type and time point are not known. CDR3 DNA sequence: TGTGCCAGCAGCTCGGATCAGGGGGTTCAAGAGACCCAGTACTTC. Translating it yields CASSSDQGVQETQYF.